The sequence of this TCR beta chain was determined in a study of Graves' ophthalmopathy and Graves' hyperthyroidism. Findings of the study overall: In separating ophthalmopathy from stable hyperthyroidism, a 13-signature model achieved roughly 89% sensitivity and 75% to 84% specificity. Blood repertoires reportedly contained most expanded thyroid clonotypes above 0.001 frequency.

Where ophthalmopathy was present, donors had moderate-to-severe activity, CAS ≥3, NOSPECS ≥4 and duration under 3 months. Amplification of TCR beta CDR3 regions used RNA transcripts. RT-PCR in the first round used HTBI primers; a second-round multiplex PCR followed. From the multiplex PCR reads, TCRdb called clonotypes with MiXCR, one entry per CDR3 protein. The sample carries almost 400,000 distinct CDR3 sequences, 18% recorded once. The CDR3 contains 14 residues. Trimming shortened V by 2 bases and J by 4 bases, and 9 bases separated the two germline ends. Per germline, CDR1 ENHRY and CDR2 SYGVKD. Concerning this clonotype: Its antigen is unidentified. A much larger clone sits a single nucleotide away, making a read error possible. The CDR3 does not close with the conserved phenylalanine or tryptophan, likely indicating a read error.

The sequenced sample consisted of peripheral blood. The TCR sequence derives from a woman younger than 30 with Graves' ophthalmopathy. The rearrangement uses TRBV10-3 and TRBJ1-3; no definite D call. CDR3 coding DNA: TGTGCCATCAGTGAGCCGGACCCAGGAAACACCATATATTCT. It specifies CAISEPDPGNTIYS.